Here is one T cell receptor (beta chain) with its context. Its antigen is unknown. The data originate from a study of cytotoxic CD8 clonotypes in ibrutinib-treated CLL. Across the whole study: Mean values per sample were around 250,000 productive templates and under 100,000 productive rearrangements.

Broader study findings: Higher clonality was seen at ibrutinib response and a return toward baseline at progression. Clonality correlated strongly with circulating CD8+ T cells and exceeded age-matched healthy donors at baseline. The public clonotypes identified were infrequent and showed contraction or stability on treatment.

This table comes from immunoSEQ multiplex PCR, and its TCRdb copy is limited to in-frame clones, with some not included. This sample has some 130,000 clones; approximately 80% occur once, and the top ten carry roughly 3.1%. With V trimmed by 3 bases and J by 3 bases, 8 bases remained unmatched. Germline CDR1 SGDLS, CDR2 YYNGEE. This CDR3 spans 15 amino acids. This TCR was sampled from a human donor with chronic lymphocytic leukemia. The specimen was PBMCs, collected after 24 months of ibrutinib treatment. The chain has TRBV9 and TRBJ2-7, with 8 bases fitting TRBD2. The CDR3 bases are TGTGCCAGCAGCGCCGGCTCGGCGGGGGGCTACGAGCAGTACTTC. This encodes CASSAGSAGGYEQYF.